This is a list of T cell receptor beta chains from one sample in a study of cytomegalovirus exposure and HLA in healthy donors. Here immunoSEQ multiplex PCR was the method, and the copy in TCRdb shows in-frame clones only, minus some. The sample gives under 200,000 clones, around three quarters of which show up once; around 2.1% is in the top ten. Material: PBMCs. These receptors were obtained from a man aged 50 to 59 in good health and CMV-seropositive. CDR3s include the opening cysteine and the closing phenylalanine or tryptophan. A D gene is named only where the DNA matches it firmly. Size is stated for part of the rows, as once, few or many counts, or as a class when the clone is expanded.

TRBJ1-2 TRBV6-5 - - CASSSPDMGRGYTF TGTGCCAGCAGTTCCCCCGACATGGGGCGAGGCTACACCTTC
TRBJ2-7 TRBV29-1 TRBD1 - CSVRQGQESSYEQYF TGCAGCGTTCGACAGGGCCAAGAGAGCTCCTACGAGCAGTACTTC
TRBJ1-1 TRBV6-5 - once CASSYPKGQGNTEAFF TGTGCCAGCAGTTACCCGAAGGGGCAGGGGAACACTGAAGCTTTCTTT
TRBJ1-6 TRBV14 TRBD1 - CASSPGQGVNSPLHF TGTGCCAGCAGCCCCGGGCAGGGGGTAAATTCACCCCTCCACTTT
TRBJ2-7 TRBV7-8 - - CASSQGGGRYEQYF TGTGCCAGCAGCCAAGGGGGGGGGAGGTACGAGCAGTACTTC
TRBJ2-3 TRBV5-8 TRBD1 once CASSPRGQGITDTQYF TGTGCCAGCAGCCCGCGGGGACAGGGAATAACAGATACGCAGTATTTT
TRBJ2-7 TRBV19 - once CASSIASGNYEQYF TGTGCCAGTAGTATAGCCAGCGGTAACTACGAGCAGTACTTC
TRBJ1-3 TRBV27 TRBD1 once CASSPGGQGIVSGNTIYF TGTGCCAGCAGTCCAGGGGGACAGGGAATTGTCTCTGGAAACACCATATATTTT
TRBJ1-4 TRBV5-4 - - CASSTGHPRTTNEKLFF TGTGCCAGCAGCACGGGACACCCGAGAACAACTAATGAAAAACTGTTTTTT
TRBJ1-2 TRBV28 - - CASNSLTNYGYTF TGTGCCAGCAACAGCCTAACTAACTATGGCTACACCTTC
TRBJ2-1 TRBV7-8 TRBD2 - CASSLEGTSLNEQFF TGTGCCAGCAGCTTAGAAGGGACTAGCCTAAATGAGCAGTTCTTC